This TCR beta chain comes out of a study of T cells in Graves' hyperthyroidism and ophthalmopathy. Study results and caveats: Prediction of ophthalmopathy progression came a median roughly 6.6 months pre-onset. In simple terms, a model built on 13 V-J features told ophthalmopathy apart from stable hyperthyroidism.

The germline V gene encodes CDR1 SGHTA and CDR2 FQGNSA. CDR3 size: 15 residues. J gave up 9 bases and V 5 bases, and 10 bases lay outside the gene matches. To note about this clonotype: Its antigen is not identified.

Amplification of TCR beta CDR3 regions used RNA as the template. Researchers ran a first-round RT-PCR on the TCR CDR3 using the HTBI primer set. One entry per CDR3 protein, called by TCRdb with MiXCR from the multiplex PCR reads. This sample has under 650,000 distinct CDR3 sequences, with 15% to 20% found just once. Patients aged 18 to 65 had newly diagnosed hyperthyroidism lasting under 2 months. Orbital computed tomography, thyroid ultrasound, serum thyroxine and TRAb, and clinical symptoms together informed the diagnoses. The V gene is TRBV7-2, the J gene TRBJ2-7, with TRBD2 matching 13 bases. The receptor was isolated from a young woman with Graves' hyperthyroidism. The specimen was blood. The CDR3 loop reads CASSPAGLAGAAQYF. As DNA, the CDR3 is TGTGCCAGCAGCCCAGCTGGACTAGCGGGAGCGGCGCAGTACTTC.